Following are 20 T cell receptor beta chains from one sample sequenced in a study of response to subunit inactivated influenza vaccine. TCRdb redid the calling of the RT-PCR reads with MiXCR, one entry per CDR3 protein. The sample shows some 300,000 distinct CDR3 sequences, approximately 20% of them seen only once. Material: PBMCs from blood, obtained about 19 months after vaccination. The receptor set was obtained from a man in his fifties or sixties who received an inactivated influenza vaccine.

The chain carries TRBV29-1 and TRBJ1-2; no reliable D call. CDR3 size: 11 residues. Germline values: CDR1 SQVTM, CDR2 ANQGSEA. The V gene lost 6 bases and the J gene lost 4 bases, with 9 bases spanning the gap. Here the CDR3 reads CSVADGYGYTF. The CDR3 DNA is TGCAGCGTCGCGGACGGCTATGGCTACACCTTC. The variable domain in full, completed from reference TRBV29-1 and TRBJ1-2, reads SAVISQKPSRDICQRGTSLTIQCQVDSQVTMMFWYRQQPGQSLTLIATANQGSEATYESGFVIDKFPISRPNLTFSTLTVSNMSPEDSSIYLCSVADGYGYTFGSGTRLTVV.

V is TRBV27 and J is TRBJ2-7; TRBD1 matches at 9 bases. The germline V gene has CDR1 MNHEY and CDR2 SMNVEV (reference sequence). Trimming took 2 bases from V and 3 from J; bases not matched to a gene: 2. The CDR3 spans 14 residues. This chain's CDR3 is CASSLQDRGYEQYF. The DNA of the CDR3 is TGTGCCAGCAGTTTACAGGACAGGGGCTACGAGCAGTACTTC.

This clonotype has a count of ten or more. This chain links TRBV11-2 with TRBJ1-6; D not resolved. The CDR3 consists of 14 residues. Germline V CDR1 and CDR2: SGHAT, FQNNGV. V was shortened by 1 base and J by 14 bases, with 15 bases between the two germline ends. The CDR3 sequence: CASSLASGQTALHF. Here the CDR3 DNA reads TGTGCCAGCAGCTTAGCGTCTGGCCAAACGGCCCTCCACTTT.

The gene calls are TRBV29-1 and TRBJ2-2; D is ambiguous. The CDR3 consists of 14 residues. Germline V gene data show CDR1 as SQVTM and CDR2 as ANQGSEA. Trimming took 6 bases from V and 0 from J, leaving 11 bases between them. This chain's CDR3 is CSVAADPNTGELFF. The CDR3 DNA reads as TGCAGCGTGGCGGCAGACCCGAACACCGGGGAGCTGTTTTTT.

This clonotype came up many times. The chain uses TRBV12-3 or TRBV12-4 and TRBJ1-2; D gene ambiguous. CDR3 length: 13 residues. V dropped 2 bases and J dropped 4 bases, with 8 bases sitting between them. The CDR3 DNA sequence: TGTGCCAGCAGTTTATCTCGATCCTATGGCTACACCTTC. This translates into CASSLSRSYGYTF.

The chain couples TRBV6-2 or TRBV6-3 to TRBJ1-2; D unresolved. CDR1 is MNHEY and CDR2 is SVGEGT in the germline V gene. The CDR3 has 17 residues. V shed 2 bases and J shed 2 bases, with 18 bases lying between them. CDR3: CASSYPMDGRSNYGYTF. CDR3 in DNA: TGTGCCAGCAGTTACCCTATGGACGGAAGATCCAACTATGGCTACACCTTC.

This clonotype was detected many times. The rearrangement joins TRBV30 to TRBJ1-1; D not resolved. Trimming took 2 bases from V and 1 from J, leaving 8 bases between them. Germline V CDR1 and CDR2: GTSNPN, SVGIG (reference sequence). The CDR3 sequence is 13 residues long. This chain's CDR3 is CAWSWRRNTEAFF. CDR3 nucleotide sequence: TGTGCCTGGAGTTGGAGGCGGAACACTGAAGCTTTCTTT.

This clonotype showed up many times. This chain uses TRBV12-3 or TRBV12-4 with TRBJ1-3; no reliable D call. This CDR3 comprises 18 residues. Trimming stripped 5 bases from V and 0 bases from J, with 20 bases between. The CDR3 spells CASSRGYWGWDSGNTIYF. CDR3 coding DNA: TGTGCCAGCAGTCGGGGTTATTGGGGTTGGGACTCTGGAAACACCATATATTTT.

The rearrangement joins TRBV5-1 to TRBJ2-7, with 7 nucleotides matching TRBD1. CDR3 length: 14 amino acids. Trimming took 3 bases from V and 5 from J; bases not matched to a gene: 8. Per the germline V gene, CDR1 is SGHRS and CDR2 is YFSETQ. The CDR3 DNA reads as TGCGCCAGCAGCTCATGGACAGGTAGTCACGAGCAGTACTTC. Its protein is CASSSWTGSHEQYF. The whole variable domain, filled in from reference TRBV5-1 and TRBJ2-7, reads KAGVTQTPRYLIKTRGQQVTLSCSPISGHRSVSWYQQTPGQGLQFLFEYFSETQRNKGNFPGRFSGRQFSNSRSEMNVSTLELGDSALYLCASSSWTGSHEQYFGPGTRLTVT.

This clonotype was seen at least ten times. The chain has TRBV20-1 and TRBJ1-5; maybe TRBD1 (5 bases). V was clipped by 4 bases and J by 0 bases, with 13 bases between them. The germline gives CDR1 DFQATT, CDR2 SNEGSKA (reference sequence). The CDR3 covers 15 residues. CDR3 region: CSAKSGPYSNQPQHF. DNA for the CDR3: TGCAGTGCTAAGTCAGGGCCTTATAGCAATCAGCCCCAGCATTTT.

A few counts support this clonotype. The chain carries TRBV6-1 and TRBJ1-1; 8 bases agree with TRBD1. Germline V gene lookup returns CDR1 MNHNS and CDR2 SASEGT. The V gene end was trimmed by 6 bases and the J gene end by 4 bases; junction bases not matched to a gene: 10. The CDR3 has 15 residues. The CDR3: CASRVAGGVTTEAFF. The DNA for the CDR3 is TGTGCCAGCAGGGTTGCAGGGGGCGTGACCACTGAAGCTTTCTTT.

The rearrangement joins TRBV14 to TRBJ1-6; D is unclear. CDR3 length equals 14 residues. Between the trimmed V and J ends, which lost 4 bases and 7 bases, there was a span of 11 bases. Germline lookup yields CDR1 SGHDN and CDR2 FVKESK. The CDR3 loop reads CASSPGPRNSPLHF. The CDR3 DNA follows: TGTGCCAGCAGCCCGGGTCCGCGGAATTCACCCCTCCACTTT. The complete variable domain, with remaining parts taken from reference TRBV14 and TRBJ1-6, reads EAGVTQFPSHSVIEKGQTVTLRCDPISGHDNLYWYRRVMGKEIKFLLHFVKESKQDESGMPNNRFLAERTGGTYSTLKVQPAELEDSGVYFCASSPGPRNSPLHFGNGTRLTVT.

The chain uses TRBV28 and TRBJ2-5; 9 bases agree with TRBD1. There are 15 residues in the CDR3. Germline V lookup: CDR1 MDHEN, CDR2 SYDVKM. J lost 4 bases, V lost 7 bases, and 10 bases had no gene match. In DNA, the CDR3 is TGTGCCAGCAACTACAGGGGGCTTGGGGGAGAGACCCAGTACTTC. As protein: CASNYRGLGGETQYF. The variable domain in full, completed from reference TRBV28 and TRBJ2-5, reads DVKVTQSSRYLVKRTGEKVFLECVQDMDHENMFWYRQDPGLGLRLIYFSYDVKMKEKGDIPEGYSVSREKKERFSLILESASTNQTSMYLCASNYRGLGGETQYFGPGTRLLVL.

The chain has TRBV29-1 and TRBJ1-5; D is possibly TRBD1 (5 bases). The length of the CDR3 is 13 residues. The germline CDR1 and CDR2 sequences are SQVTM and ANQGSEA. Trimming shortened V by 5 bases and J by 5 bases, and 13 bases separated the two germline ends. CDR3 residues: CSVLDSGDQPQHF. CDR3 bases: TGCAGCGTTCTAGACAGTGGCGATCAGCCCCAGCATTTT.

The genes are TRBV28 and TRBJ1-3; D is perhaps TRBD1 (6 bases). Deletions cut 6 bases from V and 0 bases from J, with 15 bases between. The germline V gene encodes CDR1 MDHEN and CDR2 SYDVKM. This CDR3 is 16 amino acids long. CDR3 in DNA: TGTGCCAGCAGCCTTGGGGGACATAACTCTGGAAACACCATATATTTT. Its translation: CASSLGGHNSGNTIYF.

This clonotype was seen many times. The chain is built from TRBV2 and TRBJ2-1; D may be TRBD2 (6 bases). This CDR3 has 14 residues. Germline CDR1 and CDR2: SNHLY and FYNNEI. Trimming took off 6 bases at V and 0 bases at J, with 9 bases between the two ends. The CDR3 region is CASRWGDSYNEQFF. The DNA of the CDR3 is TGTGCCAGCAGGTGGGGGGACTCCTACAATGAGCAGTTCTTC.

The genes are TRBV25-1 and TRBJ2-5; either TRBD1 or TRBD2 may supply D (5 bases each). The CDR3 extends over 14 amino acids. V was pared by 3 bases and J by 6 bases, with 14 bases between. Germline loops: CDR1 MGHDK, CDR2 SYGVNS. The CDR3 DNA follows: TGTGCCAGCAGTGACCCAGGGACCAGGCAGACCCAGTACTTC. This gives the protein CASSDPGTRQTQYF.

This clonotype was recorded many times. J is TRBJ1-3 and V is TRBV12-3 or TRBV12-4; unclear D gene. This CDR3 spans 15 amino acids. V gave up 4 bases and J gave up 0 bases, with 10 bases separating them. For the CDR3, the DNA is TGTGCCAGCAGTTATACCTTCTCCTCTGGAAACACCATATATTTT. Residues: CASSYTFSSGNTIYF.

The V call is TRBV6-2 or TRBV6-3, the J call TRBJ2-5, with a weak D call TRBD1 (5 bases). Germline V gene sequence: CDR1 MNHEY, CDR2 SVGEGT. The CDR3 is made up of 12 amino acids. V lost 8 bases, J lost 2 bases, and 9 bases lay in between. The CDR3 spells CASGHPQETQYF. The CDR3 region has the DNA TGTGCCAGCGGACACCCTCAAGAGACCCAGTACTTC.

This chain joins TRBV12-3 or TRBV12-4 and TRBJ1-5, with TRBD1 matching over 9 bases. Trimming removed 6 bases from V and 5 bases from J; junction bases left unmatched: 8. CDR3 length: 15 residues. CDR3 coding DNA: TGTGCCAGCAGCCAAGGAGGGGACAGGGATCAGCCCCAGCATTTT. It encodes CASSQGGDRDQPQHF.